The 32 T cell receptor beta chains in this list originate from one sample, sequenced in a study of T-cell reconstitution after alpha-beta-depleted transplantation in children. The TCRbeta library was prepared with unique molecular identifiers. TCRdb re-called the PCR reads with MiXCR, one entry per CDR3 protein. The table has 450,000 to 550,000 distinct CDR3 sequences, about an eighth seen once. The specimen comprised PBMCs, mostly from graft donor cells, sampled 180 days after TCRalphabeta/CD19-depleted stem cell transplant. These receptor sequences come from a female patient aged 2 to 10 who had a stem cell transplant for aplastic anemia, so the T cells may come from the graft donor.

This clonotype was found a few times. The chain recombines TRBV7-9 with TRBJ2-7; D call uncertain. Germline-derived CDR1 and CDR2 are SEHNR and FQNEAQ (reference sequence). The V end lost 5 bases, the J end lost 2 bases, and 13 bases lay between the germline ends. This CDR3 is built from 14 residues. The CDR3 nucleotides are TGTGCCAGCAGCCCGTCGGACGGAACCTACGAGCAGTACTTC. Protein sequence: CASSPSDGTYEQYF.

There are a few counts of this clonotype. The rearrangement uses TRBV11-2 and TRBJ2-2, with TRBD2 identical over 13 bases. The CDR3 consists of 20 residues. Trimming removed 5 bases from V and 6 bases from J; junction bases left unmatched: 18. Germline V CDR1 and CDR2: SGHAT, FQNNGV. The CDR3 sequence: CASSPGTSGIAALLAGELFF. CDR3 sequence (DNA): TGTGCCAGCAGCCCGGGGACTAGCGGGATTGCAGCCCTTCTGGCCGGGGAGCTGTTTTTT.

The CDR3 nucleotides read TGCGCCAGCAGCTTGTCGCTAGCGGGAGCCAATGAGCAGTTCTTC. Translating gives CASSLSLAGANEQFF. V gene TRBV5-1 combines with J gene TRBJ2-1; 10 nucleotides match TRBD2. The CDR3 runs to 15 residues. The junction had 4 bases not matched to a gene; V was cut back by 1 base and J by 6 bases. The V gene's germline CDR1 is SGHRS and CDR2 YFSETQ. Full variable domain (remainder filled in from reference TRBV5-1 and TRBJ2-1): KAGVTQTPRYLIKTRGQQVTLSCSPISGHRSVSWYQQTPGQGLQFLFEYFSETQRNKGNFPGRFSGRQFSNSRSEMNVSTLELGDSALYLCASSLSLAGANEQFFGPGTRLTVL.

In its sample, this clonotype was seen many times. The V call is TRBV27, the J call TRBJ1-5, with 7 bases fitting TRBD1. CDR3 length: 17 residues. In germline, CDR1 is MNHEY, CDR2 SMNVEV (reference sequence). With 7 bases clipped from V and 0 bases from J, the junction kept 12 bases outside the gene matches. As DNA, the CDR3 is TGTGCCAGCAACCAGACAGGGCCTACTTATAGCAATCAGCCCCAGCATTTT. Protein: CASNQTGPTYSNQPQHF.

The sample holds a few counts of this clonotype. The chain carries TRBV5-1 and TRBJ2-1, with D hard to call. The CDR3 totals 11 residues. V lost 4 bases and J 9 bases, leaving 8 bases between the germline ends. CDR1 SGHRS and CDR2 YFSETQ come from the germline V gene. CDR3 sequence: CASSLAFEQFF. For the CDR3, the DNA is TGCGCCAGCAGCCTGGCTTTTGAGCAGTTCTTC. Complete variable domain (other parts from reference TRBV5-1 and TRBJ2-1): KAGVTQTPRYLIKTRGQQVTLSCSPISGHRSVSWYQQTPGQGLQFLFEYFSETQRNKGNFPGRFSGRQFSNSRSEMNVSTLELGDSALYLCASSLAFEQFFGPGTRLTVL.

This clonotype was recorded many times. The chain has TRBV20-1 and TRBJ2-3; 10 nucleotides align to TRBD2. Germline V gene lookup returns CDR1 DFQATT and CDR2 SNEGSKA (reference sequence). CDR3 length: 15 amino acids. J gave up 1 base and V 6 bases, and 7 bases lay outside the gene matches. CDR3 coding DNA: TGCAGTGCGAAGGCCGGGACTAGCGGCACAGATACGCAGTATTTT. This sequence encodes CSAKAGTSGTDTQYF.

The CDR3 sequence is CASSYRDRLSPLHF. The CDR3 bases are TGTGCCAGCAGCTACCGGGACAGGCTCTCACCCCTCCACTTT. This chain connects TRBV5-4 to TRBJ1-6; 8 bases map to TRBD1. The V gene's germline CDR1 is SGHNT and CDR2 YYREEE (reference sequence). The CDR3 length is 14 residues. V shed 3 bases, J shed 10 bases, and the junction held 6 bases outside the gene matches.

In this sample, this clonotype turned up many times. V and J are TRBV28 and TRBJ2-3, with unresolved D. Trimming left V 1 base short and J 6 bases short, with 8 bases between. CDR1 is MDHEN, CDR2 SYDVKM, per germline. The CDR3 contains 13 residues. CDR3 in amino acids: CASSLYQSDTQYF. In DNA form, the CDR3 reads TGTGCCAGCAGTTTATATCAGTCCGATACGCAGTATTTT. The full variable domain, completed using reference TRBV28 and TRBJ2-3, is DVKVTQSSRYLVKRTGEKVFLECVQDMDHENMFWYRQDPGLGLRLIYFSYDVKMKEKGDIPEGYSVSREKKERFSLILESASTNQTSMYLCASSLYQSDTQYFGPGTRLTVL.

The sample holds a few counts of this clonotype. The rearrangement links TRBV5-1 to TRBJ1-1; possibly TRBD1 for D (5 bases). CDR1 and CDR2 (germline): SGHRS, YFSETQ. The CDR3 length is 14 residues. The V gene lost 4 bases and the J gene lost 6 bases, with 16 bases spanning the gap. The CDR3 bases are TGCGCCAGCAGCCAGAAAACAGGAGGCCCTGAAGCTTTCTTT. Translated, it gives CASSQKTGGPEAFF.

There are a few counts of this clonotype. A much larger clonotype is one base distant, so this may be a read error. V and J are TRBV7-9 and TRBJ1-1; D gene uncertain. The CDR3 totals 12 residues. The germline V gene has CDR1 SEHNR and CDR2 FQNEAQ (reference sequence). With 3 bases removed from V and 4 bases from J, the gap between germline ends came to 6 bases. The CDR3 region has the DNA TGTGCCAGCAGCTTCGGGTTCACTGAAGCTTTCTTT. Translating gives CASSFGFTEAFF.

The CDR3 region is CASSQGLAGGGNEQFF. CDR3 coding DNA: TGTGCCAGCAGCCAAGGACTAGCGGGAGGTGGCAATGAGCAGTTCTTC. The J gene is TRBJ2-1, the V gene TRBV3-1, with 13 bases matching TRBD2. Germline CDR1 reads LGHDT; CDR2 reads YNNKEL (reference sequence). The CDR3 runs to 16 residues. The V gene end was trimmed by 1 base and the J gene end by 6 bases; junction bases not matched to a gene: 3.

This clonotype occurred a few times. The rearrangement joins TRBV5-5 to TRBJ2-7, with D possibly being TRBD1 (6 bases). The CDR3 sequence is 14 residues long. Looked up from germline, CDR1 is SGHKS and CDR2 is YYEKEE (reference sequence). V gave up 4 bases and J gave up 4 bases, with 15 bases separating them. CDR3 sequence (DNA): TGTGCCAGCAGCCTGACAGGAGAGGTGTACGAGCAGTACGTC. Its translation is CASSLTGEVYEQYV.

This clonotype was detected ten times or more. The chain uses TRBV18 and TRBJ2-7; D tentatively reads TRBD1 or TRBD2 (5 bases each). The CDR3 has 17 amino acids. Germline V gene lookup returns CDR1 KGHSH and CDR2 LQKENI. Trimming pared 5 bases from V and 8 bases from J, leaving 28 bases between. The CDR3 loop is CASSSRRWARDEGQQYV. CDR3 sequence (DNA): TGTGCCAGCTCATCAAGACGATGGGCCAGGGATGAGGGACAGCAGTACGTC.

This clonotype was counted ten times or more. The chain has TRBV29-1 and TRBJ2-4; 9 nucleotides agree with TRBD1. Per the germline V gene, CDR1 is SQVTM and CDR2 is ANQGSEA. CDR3 length equals 15 residues. The J segment lost 6 bases and the V segment lost 6 bases, leaving 12 bases of the junction unmatched. This CDR3 is CSVDQRDREANIQYF. The DNA of the CDR3 is TGCAGCGTGGACCAACGGGACAGGGAGGCAAACATTCAGTACTTC.

V gene TRBV29-1 combines with J gene TRBJ1-2, with D possibly matching TRBD1 (5 bases). From germline, CDR1 is SQVTM and CDR2 ANQGSEA. Trimming removed 3 bases from V and 7 bases from J, with 12 bases in between. This CDR3 is built from 12 residues. CDR3 nucleotide sequence: TGCAGCGTTGAGGGGGGTCGGAGTGGCTACACCTTC. Residues: CSVEGGRSGYTF.

The chain recombines TRBV5-1 with TRBJ1-2, with D possibly TRBD1 on 5 matching bases. CDR1 and CDR2 (germline): SGHRS, YFSETQ. V gave up 3 bases and J gave up 4 bases, with 16 bases separating them. This CDR3 spans 15 amino acids. CDR3 region: CASSWGYGSGYGYTF. The CDR3 region has the DNA TGCGCCAGCAGCTGGGGGTATGGTTCGGGCTATGGCTACACCTTC.

This clonotype has at least ten counts. The chain links TRBV5-1 to TRBJ2-7; D possibly corresponds to TRBD2 (5 bases). V was trimmed by 6 bases and J by 4 bases, leaving 20 bases between them. The CDR3 consists of 15 residues. Germline values: CDR1 SGHRS, CDR2 YFSETQ. The CDR3 bases are TGCGCCAGCAACGTGGGAAGCGGAGCCTTTTACGAGCAGTACTTC. Amino acids: CASNVGSGAFYEQYF. The whole variable domain, remainder taken from reference TRBV5-1 and TRBJ2-7, is KAGVTQTPRYLIKTRGQQVTLSCSPISGHRSVSWYQQTPGQGLQFLFEYFSETQRNKGNFPGRFSGRQFSNSRSEMNVSTLELGDSALYLCASNVGSGAFYEQYFGPGTRLTVT.

The gene calls are TRBV11-2 and TRBJ1-3, with no clear D. The CDR3 covers 18 residues. V lost 1 base to trimming and J lost 4 bases, with 20 bases between them. CDR1 and CDR2 from the germline V gene are SGHAT and FQNNGV. For the CDR3, the DNA is TGTGCCAGCAGCTTAGTATTGACCGATCCCCCGGACGGAAACACCATATATTTT. Its translation is CASSLVLTDPPDGNTIYF.

There are a few counts of this clonotype. The chain combines TRBV29-1 with TRBJ2-2, with TRBD2 identical over 8 bases. The CDR3 extends over 14 amino acids. Looked up from germline, CDR1 is SQVTM and CDR2 is ANQGSEA. After removal of 5 bases from V and 7 bases from J, the junction contained 9 bases not matched to a gene. The chain's CDR3 is CSVWHPSGRGELFF. The CDR3 DNA sequence: TGCAGCGTTTGGCATCCTAGCGGGCGCGGGGAGCTGTTTTTT.

This clonotype was detected a few times. The gene calls are TRBV7-2 and TRBJ2-2, with a possible D match to TRBD1 (5 bases). The V end was cut by 6 bases, the J end by 6 bases, with 17 bases between. Germline-derived CDR1 and CDR2 are SGHTA and FQGNSA. The CDR3 has 15 residues. CDR3 protein: CASSPWLKGSGELFF. In DNA, the CDR3 is TGTGCCAGCAGTCCATGGCTTAAGGGGTCCGGGGAGCTGTTTTTT. The variable domain in full, completed from reference TRBV7-2 and TRBJ2-2, reads GAGVSQSPSNKVTEKGKDVELRCDPISGHTALYWYRQSLGQGLEFLIYFQGNSAPDKSGLPSDRFSAERTGGSVSTLTIQRTQQEDSAVYLCASSPWLKGSGELFFGEGSRLTVL.

V is TRBV10-3 and J is TRBJ2-3; D may be TRBD1 (6 bases). CDR3 size: 15 residues. The germline CDR1 and CDR2 sequences are ENHRY and SYGVKD. V lost 9 bases and J lost 1, with 17 bases in between. CDR3 DNA: TGTGCCATGTCATCCAGGGGAGACGGCACAGATACGCAGTATTTT. It codes for CAMSSRGDGTDTQYF.

The chain is built from TRBV4-3 and TRBJ2-2, with no clear D. There are 15 residues in the CDR3. Between the trimmed V and J ends, which lost 2 bases and 6 bases, there was a span of 13 bases. Germline CDR1 reads LGHNA; CDR2 reads YSLEER. The CDR3 DNA sequence: TGCGCCAGCAGCCAACCCGACCAAAGGGCCGGGGAGCTGTTTTTT. Its protein product is CASSQPDQRAGELFF.

There are a few counts of this clonotype. The chain uses TRBV19 and TRBJ1-5; D not resolved. The CDR3 is 17 amino acids. Germline-derived CDR1 and CDR2 are LNHDA and SQIVND (reference sequence). V lost 0 bases and J 2 bases, leaving 14 bases between the germline ends. As DNA, the CDR3 is TGTGCCAGTAGTATAGAACTTAGGGATTACGGCAATCAGCCCCAGCATTTT. Translated, it gives CASSIELRDYGNQPQHF.

The count of this clonotype is one. The gene calls are TRBV7-9 and TRBJ1-2; D ambiguous. V lost 1 base and J 4 bases, leaving 13 bases between the germline ends. Germline V gene data show CDR1 as SEHNR and CDR2 as FQNEAQ (reference sequence). This CDR3 region has 15 residues. The CDR3, as DNA: TGTGCCAGCAGCTTAGTGGTGTCTTACGGCTATGGCTACACCTTC. Protein: CASSLVVSYGYGYTF.

This chain joins TRBV7-6 and TRBJ2-3, with TRBD1 as a possible D gene (5 bases). This CDR3 has 15 residues. Trimming cost V 7 bases and J 7 bases, with 21 bases left between them. The V gene's germline CDR1 is SGHVS and CDR2 FNYEAQ. The chain's CDR3 is CASTVGVGRWHTQYF. As DNA, the CDR3 is TGTGCCAGCACCGTAGGGGTGGGTCGGTGGCATACGCAGTATTTT.

The chain couples TRBV20-1 to TRBJ1-6; 10 bases match TRBD1. V was pared by 2 bases and J by 8 bases, with 12 bases of the junction left unmatched. This CDR3 has 17 residues. From germline, CDR1 is DFQATT and CDR2 SNEGSKA (reference sequence). The CDR3 loop is CSARRGDRGRSDSPLHF. The CDR3 nucleotides are TGCAGTGCTAGAAGGGGGGACAGGGGCAGGAGTGATTCACCCCTCCACTTT.

V gene TRBV6-2 or TRBV6-3 combines with J gene TRBJ2-1; D perhaps matches TRBD2 (5 bases). Trimming pared 2 bases from V and 0 bases from J, leaving 14 bases between. Germline V gene sequence: CDR1 MNHEY, CDR2 SVGEGT. The CDR3 contains 17 residues. Here the CDR3 DNA reads TGTGCCAGCAGTTACCCCACTAGTCTCAGCTCCTACAATGAGCAGTTCTTC. This translates into CASSYPTSLSSYNEQFF.

The chain uses TRBV7-2 and TRBJ2-5, with TRBD2 matching 11 bases. The CDR3 sequence is 17 residues long. The germline V gene has CDR1 SGHTA and CDR2 FQGNSA. V was pared by 5 bases and J by 4 bases, with 12 bases of the junction left unmatched. CDR3 nucleotides: TGTGCCAGCAGCCGGAATTTAGCGGGGGGGCGAACAGAGACCCAGTACTTC. This translates into CASSRNLAGGRTETQYF.

This chain uses TRBV2 with TRBJ1-2; 8 nucleotides line up with TRBD1. The CDR3 is made up of 14 amino acids. CDR1 and CDR2 (germline): SNHLY, FYNNEI. V was pared by 7 bases and J by 7 bases, with 11 bases of the junction left unmatched. The CDR3 region is CASKFFGQGSGYTF. The CDR3, as DNA: TGTGCCAGCAAGTTCTTTGGACAGGGTAGTGGCTACACCTTC.

Ten or more counts support this clonotype. The V gene is TRBV6-2 or TRBV6-3, the J gene TRBJ2-5; a weak D match, TRBD1 (5 bases). The CDR3 runs 14 residues. Germline loops: CDR1 MNHEY, CDR2 SVGEGT. The germline V and J ends were trimmed by 6 bases and 5 bases, with 16 bases remaining between them. The chain's CDR3 is CASSLLTGRETQYF. CDR3 bases: TGTGCCAGCAGCCTCCTAACAGGCCGTGAGACCCAGTACTTC.

The chain carries TRBV4-2 and TRBJ2-7; D uncertain. With 1 base removed from V and 0 bases from J, the gap between germline ends came to 7 bases. The germline CDR1 and CDR2 sequences are LGHNA and YNFKEQ. The CDR3 extends over 14 amino acids. This CDR3 reads CASSQARNSYEQYF. The CDR3 DNA sequence: TGTGCCAGCAGCCAAGCTAGGAACTCCTACGAGCAGTACTTC.

This clonotype was observed many times. This chain connects TRBV5-4 to TRBJ2-3; 12 positions match TRBD2. Trimming took 4 bases from V and 0 from J; bases not matched to a gene: 6. CDR1 SGHNT and CDR2 YYREEE come from the germline V gene (reference sequence). There are 17 residues in the CDR3. The CDR3 sequence: CASSILAGGPSTDTQYF. CDR3 DNA: TGTGCCAGCAGCATCCTAGCGGGAGGGCCGAGCACAGATACGCAGTATTTT. Supplemented by reference TRBV5-4 and TRBJ2-3, the full variable domain reads ETGVTQSPTHLIKTRGQQVTLRCSSQSGHNTVSWYQQALGQGPQFIFQYYREEENGRGNFPPRFSGLQFPNYSSELNVNALELDDSALYLCASSILAGGPSTDTQYFGPGTRLTVL.